This T cell receptor beta chain emerged from a study of identical twins. CDR1 and CDR2 from the germline V gene are DFQATT and SNEGSKA (reference sequence). The J segment lost 7 bases and the V segment lost 3 bases, leaving 8 bases of the junction unmatched. The CDR3 runs to 14 residues. This clonotype was counted only a few times. Each CDR3 protein is one row after TCRdb ran MiXCR on the 5' RACE reads. The sample records roughly 350,000 distinct CDR3 sequences, approximately 8.8% being singletons. Sequences were obtained from naive T cells sorted from blood. The J gene is TRBJ2-1, the V gene TRBV20-1; TRBD1 matches at 8 bases. This clonotype was obtained from a woman between 50 and 59 years old in good health. DNA for the CDR3: TGCAGTGCTAGCGGTCTCGGACAGGGAAATGAGCAGTTCTTC. It encodes CSASGLGQGNEQFF.